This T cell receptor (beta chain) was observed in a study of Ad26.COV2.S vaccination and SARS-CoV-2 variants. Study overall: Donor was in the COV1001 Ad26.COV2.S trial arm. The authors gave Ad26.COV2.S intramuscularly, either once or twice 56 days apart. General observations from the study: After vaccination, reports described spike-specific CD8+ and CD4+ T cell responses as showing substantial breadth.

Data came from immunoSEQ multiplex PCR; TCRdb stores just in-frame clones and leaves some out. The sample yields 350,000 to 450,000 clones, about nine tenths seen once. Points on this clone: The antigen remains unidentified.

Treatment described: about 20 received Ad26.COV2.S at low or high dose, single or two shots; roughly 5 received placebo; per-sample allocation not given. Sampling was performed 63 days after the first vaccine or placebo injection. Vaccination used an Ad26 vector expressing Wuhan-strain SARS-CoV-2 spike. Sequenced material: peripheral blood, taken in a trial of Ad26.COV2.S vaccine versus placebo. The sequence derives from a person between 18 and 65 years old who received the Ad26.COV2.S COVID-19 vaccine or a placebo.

CDR3 sequence reads: CASSRDRNTEAFF. Written as DNA, the CDR3 is TGTGCCAGCAGCCGGGACAGGAACACTGAAGCTTTCTTT. The chain has TRBV12-3 or TRBV12-4 and TRBJ1-1; 7 bases are shared with TRBD1. The CDR3 is 13 residues long. The junction had 2 bases not matched to a gene; V was cut back by 6 bases and J by 1 base.